Shown below are 8 T cell receptor beta chains from a single sample sequenced in a study of blood T cell repertoires in COVID-19. The method was immunoSEQ multiplex PCR; TCRdb's version includes in-frame clones alone and lacks a portion of them. The table has 250,000 or so clones, roughly 88% seen once. Specimen: PBMCs or T cells enriched from blood (not recorded which). All receptors derive from a woman between 45 and 65 years old who had recovered from COVID-19.

This chain connects TRBV5-4 to TRBJ2-5, with 11 bases identical to TRBD2. The CDR3 covers 14 residues. J gave up 5 bases and V 4 bases, and 4 bases lay outside the gene matches. Germline CDR1 and CDR2: SGHNT and YYREEE (reference sequence). The CDR3, as DNA: TGTGCCAGCAGCGAGGGACTAGCGGTCGAGACCCAGTACTTC. Translated: CASSEGLAVETQYF.

The J gene is TRBJ2-2, the V gene TRBV7-2, with TRBD2 as a possible D gene (6 bases). This CDR3 is 14 amino acids long. The germline CDR1 and CDR2 sequences are SGHTA and FQGNSA. V dropped 0 bases and J dropped 12 bases, with 14 bases sitting between them. CDR3 loop: CASSLAYGTQKLFF. CDR3 sequence (DNA): TGTGCCAGCAGCTTAGCCTACGGGACTCAGAAGCTGTTTTTT.

The chain recombines TRBV3-1 (or the pseudogene TRBV3-2) with TRBJ1-2; no clear D gene. The CDR3 spans 14 residues. The V and J ends lost 3 bases and 0 bases respectively, with 8 bases between them. The germline V gene has CDR1 LGHDT and CDR2 YNNKEL (reference sequence). The DNA for the CDR3 is TGTGCCAGCAGCCACGGGGAAGCTAACTATGGCTACACCTTC. This translates into CASSHGEANYGYTF.

V usage is TRBV28 and J usage is TRBJ2-2, with a possible D match to TRBD2 (7 bases). The length of the CDR3 is 15 residues. The germline CDR1 and CDR2 sequences are MDHEN and SYDVKM. V lost 6 bases and J lost 4, with 15 bases in between. The CDR3 region has the DNA TGTGCCAGCAGGCTGGGGGGGGCTCCCACCGGGGAGCTGTTTTTT. Its translation is CASRLGGAPTGELFF.

The V gene is TRBV18, the J gene TRBJ2-5; 8 nucleotides agree with TRBD2. V trimming: 5 bases; J trimming: 5 bases; junction bases outside the gene matches: 10. The CDR3 runs 15 residues. CDR1 is KGHSH, CDR2 LQKENI, per germline. The CDR3 nucleotides read TGTGCCAGCTCAACGCAGCGGGAGAGCCCGGAGACCCAGTACTTC. Protein: CASSTQRESPETQYF.

The chain links TRBV5-8 to TRBJ2-1, with TRBD1 matching over 8 bases. The V gene end was trimmed by 3 bases and the J gene end by 7 bases; junction bases not matched to a gene: 9. Germline CDR1 reads SGHTS; CDR2 reads YDEGEE. The CDR3 loop spans 15 amino acids. Here the CDR3 DNA reads TGTGCCAGCAGCTCGCCGGGACAGGCTATGAATGAGCAGTTCTTC. Translation: CASSSPGQAMNEQFF. Full variable domain (missing parts from reference TRBV5-8 and TRBJ2-1): EAGVTQSPTHLIKTRGQQATLRCSPISGHTSVYWYQQALGLGLQFLLWYDEGEERNRGNFPPRFSGRQFPNYSSELNVNALELEDSALYLCASSSPGQAMNEQFFGPGTRLTVL.

The chain recombines TRBV6-2 or TRBV6-3 with TRBJ1-2, with D possibly being TRBD1 (5 bases). V dropped 0 bases and J dropped 6 bases, with 20 bases sitting between them. In germline, CDR1 is MNHEY, CDR2 SVGEGT. The CDR3 contains 17 residues. DNA of the CDR3: TGTGCCAGCAGTTACTCCCAAGACAGACTGGGCTACAATGGCTACACCTTC. Its protein is CASSYSQDRLGYNGYTF.

This clone was observed a single time. The chain is built from TRBV5-1 and TRBJ1-2; D perhaps matches TRBD1 (6 bases). CDR3 length: 12 amino acids. Germline assignment: CDR1 SGHRS and CDR2 YFSETQ. V lost 2 bases, J lost 5 bases, and 7 bases lay in between. The CDR3 is CASSLGGYGYTF. In nucleotides, the CDR3 is TGCGCCAGCAGCTTAGGGGGATATGGCTACACCTTC. The full variable domain, rest sourced from reference TRBV5-1 and TRBJ1-2, is KAGVTQTPRYLIKTRGQQVTLSCSPISGHRSVSWYQQTPGQGLQFLFEYFSETQRNKGNFPGRFSGRQFSNSRSEMNVSTLELGDSALYLCASSLGGYGYTFGSGTRLTVV.